This T cell receptor beta chain was profiled in a study of T cell repertoires in cytomegalovirus infection. This clonotype was counted a few times. TCRdb re-derived calls from the reads in MiXCR, one entry per CDR3 protein. The table includes some 150,000 distinct CDR3 sequences, 6.5% detected once. CDR3 length: 15 residues. V shed 0 bases, J shed 6 bases, and the junction held 3 bases outside the gene matches. Germline CDR1 and CDR2: SGHRS and YFSETQ. The J gene is TRBJ2-1, the V gene TRBV5-1, with TRBD1 matching over 10 bases. The TCR originated in a human donor in good health (CMV status not recorded). Some clones in this sample may be carry-over from other donors' samples. The specimen sequenced was PBMCs. The CDR3 DNA reads TGCGCCAGCAGCTTGGAAAGGACAGGGGGCAATGAGCAGTTCTTC. Its translation is CASSLERTGGNEQFF.